This is a list of T cell receptor beta chains from one sample in a study of PD-1 blockade in classical Hodgkin lymphoma. Assay: immunoSEQ multiplex PCR; the TCRdb copy retains only in-frame clones and omits some. The sample lists almost 20,000 clones, around 83% occurring once. The sample was CD4+ T cells from blood. The origin of the receptors is a human donor with classical Hodgkin lymphoma. Both conserved end residues are part of each CDR3. The D gene is left open where the match is weak. Only part of the rows carry a size: once, few, many, or a class if the clone is expanded.

- 14 TRBJ1-2 - TRBV14 CASSQEAVAGGYTF TGTGCCAGCAGCCAAGAGGCAGTAGCGGGCGGCTACACCTTC
- 16 TRBJ1-4 - TRBV10-3 CAISDNVGQTNEKLFF TGTGCCATCAGTGATAATGTGGGGCAAACTAATGAAAAACTGTTTTTT
- 14 TRBJ1-2 - TRBV28 CASSAGGGWYGYTF TGTGCCAGCAGTGCCGGAGGGGGGTGGTATGGCTACACCTTC
- 13 TRBJ1-3 - TRBV2 CASSGPSGNTIYF TGTGCCAGCAGTGGGCCCTCTGGAAACACCATATATTTT
- 17 TRBJ2-1 - TRBV11-3 CASSLDGRPPTYNEQFF TGTGCCAGCAGCTTAGATGGGCGGCCCCCAACCTACAATGAGCAGTTCTTC
- 14 TRBJ2-3 - TRBV19 CASSNDLITDTQYF TGTGCCAGTAGTAACGATCTCATCACAGATACGCAGTATTTT
- 15 TRBJ2-5 - TRBV10-2 CASSQILDRRVTQYF TGCGCCAGCAGTCAGATCTTAGACAGGAGGGTGACCCAGTACTTC
TRBD1 13 TRBJ1-2 - TRBV28 CASSRQGADGYTF TGTGCCAGCAGTAGACAGGGGGCCGATGGCTACACCTTC
- 15 TRBJ1-3 - TRBV28 CASSFPVHSGNTIYF TGTGCCAGCAGTTTTCCAGTTCACTCTGGAAACACCATATATTTT
- 16 TRBJ2-2 - TRBV5-6 CASSPPTRVMAGELFF TGTGCCAGCAGCCCACCGACACGGGTCATGGCCGGGGAGCTGTTTTTT
TRBD1 16 TRBJ2-7 - TRBV5-1 CASSPLGGRGLYEQYF TGCGCCAGCAGCCCCCTCGGGGGCAGGGGGCTTTACGAGCAGTACTTC
- 16 TRBJ2-5 - TRBV25-1 CASSEFGSLRQETQYF TGTGCCAGCAGTGAATTCGGTAGCCTCAGGCAAGAGACCCAGTACTTC
TRBD1 11 TRBJ1-1 - TRBV6-5 CASTAGQEAFF TGTGCCAGCACTGCAGGACAGGAGGCTTTCTTT
- 14 TRBJ2-7 - TRBV27 CASSGGGSSYEQYF TGTGCCAGCAGTGGAGGGGGATCCTCCTACGAGCAGTACTTC
- 13 TRBJ2-3 - TRBV6-1 CASSVVFTDTQYF TGTGCCAGCAGTGTGGTGTTCACAGATACGCAGTATTTT
- 14 TRBJ1-1 - TRBV9 CASSPGPMNTEAFF TGTGCCAGCAGTCCGGGACCGATGAACACTGAAGCTTTCTTT
TRBD2 19 TRBJ2-3 - TRBV6-1 CASSEVGGADAANTDTQYF TGTGCCAGCAGTGAAGTGGGAGGGGCCGATGCGGCGAACACAGATACGCAGTATTTT
TRBD2 18 TRBJ2-1 - TRBV27 CASSFLLTSGTGYNEQFF TGTGCCAGCAGTTTCTTGTTGACTAGCGGGACGGGATACAATGAGCAGTTCTTC
- 14 TRBJ1-1 - TRBV5-1 CASSLEAGNTEAFF TGCGCCAGCAGCTTGGAGGCGGGGAACACTGAAGCTTTCTTT
- 15 TRBJ2-6 - TRBV28 CASSLPASGANVLTF TGTGCCAGCAGTTTACCTGCCTCTGGGGCCAACGTCCTGACTTTC
TRBD1 14 TRBJ2-5 few TRBV29-1 CSVGINRGRETQYF TGCAGCGTCGGGATAAACAGGGGCCGGGAGACCCAGTACTTC
- 16 TRBJ2-6 - TRBV19 CASSDRGGSGANVLTF TGTGCCAGTAGCGACAGGGGAGGGTCTGGGGCCAACGTCCTGACTTTC
- 14 TRBJ2-7 - TRBV11-2 CASSYDPLAHEQYF TGTGCCAGCAGCTACGACCCCCTGGCCCACGAGCAGTACTTC
- 11 TRBJ2-4 - TRBV2 CAGWDSNIQYF TGTGCCGGATGGGACTCAAACATTCAGTACTTC
- 14 TRBJ2-5 - TRBV7-2 CASSLEFNQQTQYF TGTGCCAGCAGCTTAGAGTTCAATCAACAGACCCAGTACTTC
TRBD1 14 TRBJ2-7 - TRBV5-1 CASSRTGIIYEQYF TGCGCCAGCAGTCGGACAGGGATCATCTACGAGCAGTACTTC
- 17 TRBJ2-6 - TRBV14 CASSQEPRTSGANVLTF TGTGCCAGCAGCCAAGAACCGAGAACCTCTGGGGCCAACGTCCTGACTTTC
TRBD2 16 TRBJ2-5 few TRBV28 CASSPGLAGGRKTQYF TGTGCCAGCAGCCCGGGACTAGCGGGAGGGCGGAAGACCCAGTACTTC
- 15 TRBJ1-6 - TRBV5-6 CASSLAPGSGSPLHF TGTGCCAGCAGCTTGGCCCCGGGATCCGGTTCACCCCTCCACTTT
- 15 TRBJ1-4 - TRBV2 CASSEWVGGNEKLFF TGTGCCAGCAGTGAATGGGTAGGGGGTAATGAAAAACTGTTTTTT
- 16 TRBJ1-2 - TRBV2 CASSEVRTSPNYGYTF TGTGCCAGCAGTGAAGTCAGAACATCTCCTAACTATGGCTACACCTTC
- 14 TRBJ1-5 - TRBV2 CASSERDTYQPQHF TGTGCCAGCAGTGAACGGGACACCTATCAGCCCCAGCATTTT
TRBD1 15 TRBJ2-7 - TRBV25-1 CASRLGGQGAHEQYF TGTGCCAGCAGACTCGGGGGACAGGGGGCCCACGAGCAGTACTTC
- 13 TRBJ2-1 - TRBV11-2 CASSLDSDLGEFF TGTGCCAGCAGCTTAGATTCGGACCTAGGGGAGTTCTTC
- 14 TRBJ2-4 - TRBV5-1 CASSPRQGLNIQYF TGCGCCAGCAGCCCCAGACAGGGACTAAACATTCAGTACTTC
- 12 TRBJ2-3 - TRBV5-6 CASSPSTDTQYF TGTGCCAGCAGCCCCTCCACAGATACGCAGTATTTT
- 13 TRBJ2-7 - TRBV6-1 CASTGGGPYEQYF TGTGCCAGCACGGGCGGAGGTCCCTACGAGCAGTACTTC
TRBD1 14 TRBJ2-7 - TRBV6-6 CASSYGGQNYEQYF TGTGCCAGCAGTTACGGGGGACAGAACTACGAGCAGTACTTC
TRBD1 15 TRBJ2-7 - TRBV6-5 CASSSQGKASYEQYF TGTGCCAGCAGTTCACAGGGGAAAGCCTCCTACGAGCAGTACTTC
TRBD1 16 TRBJ2-1 once TRBV6-6 CASRSNDRGAIDEQFF TGTGCCAGCAGGTCGAATGACAGGGGGGCAATCGATGAGCAGTTCTTC
TRBD1 16 TRBJ2-7 - TRBV5-1 CASSPWERQGAYEQYF TGCGCCAGCAGCCCTTGGGAGCGGCAGGGGGCGTACGAGCAGTACTTC
- 14 TRBJ2-7 - TRBV29-1 CSVGGGTASYEQYF TGCAGCGTTGGAGGCGGGACGGCCTCCTACGAGCAGTACTTC
- 14 TRBJ2-3 - TRBV9 CASSSGTRADTQYF TGTGCCAGCAGCTCGGGAACACGGGCAGATACGCAGTATTTT
- 15 TRBJ2-3 - TRBV28 CASSIPARGQDTQYF TGTGCCAGCTCAATCCCCGCCCGGGGGCAAGATACGCAGTATTTT
TRBD2 14 TRBJ2-7 - TRBV29-1 CSVELAGGAYEQYF TGCAGCGTTGAACTAGCGGGAGGGGCCTACGAGCAGTACTTC
TRBD1 13 TRBJ1-5 - TRBV27 CASVDRVVEPQHF TGTGCCAGCGTGGACAGGGTAGTTGAGCCCCAGCATTTT
- 14 TRBJ2-3 - TRBV25-1 CASSGSSVVDTQYF TGTGCCAGCAGTGGCTCTAGCGTGGTCGATACGCAGTATTTT